Following are 10 T cell receptor beta chains from one sample sequenced in a study of T cells in localized non-small cell lung cancer. The repertoire was sequenced with immunoSEQ multiplex PCR; TCRdb's copy has only in-frame clones and lacks some. The sample shows tens of thousands of clones, roughly 84% of them seen only once. This specimen consisted of PBMCs, obtained before any cancer treatment. The receptors originated from a man aged 35 to 70 with stage II lung adenocarcinoma.

This chain uses TRBV10-3 with TRBJ1-1, with 7 bases aligning to TRBD1. Germline trimming cut 6 bases from V and 0 bases from J; bases unmatched to any gene: 4. The CDR3 extends over 14 amino acids. Per the germline V gene, CDR1 is ENHRY and CDR2 is SYGVKD. The CDR3 protein is CAISKGALNTEAFF. The CDR3 nucleotides read TGTGCCATCAGCAAGGGGGCGCTGAACACTGAAGCTTTCTTT.

This rearrangement joins TRBV6-1 to TRBJ1-5; D is unclear. Germline V gene data show CDR1 as MNHNS and CDR2 as SASEGT. Trimming pared 7 bases from V and 9 bases from J, leaving 22 bases between. The CDR3 loop spans 15 amino acids. In DNA, the CDR3 is TGTGCCAGCACCCTCGCTGAGACGGCTCGTTTGCCCCAGCATTTT. Translation: CASTLAETARLPQHF.

J is TRBJ1-4 and V is TRBV29-1, with no clear D. V lost 4 bases to trimming and J lost 1 base, with 4 bases between them. CDR1 and CDR2 (germline): SQVTM, ANQGSEA. The CDR3 loop spans 12 amino acids. The CDR3 protein is CSVGVTNEKLFF. For the CDR3, the DNA is TGCAGCGTTGGAGTAACTAATGAAAAACTGTTTTTT.

This chain joins TRBV5-1 and TRBJ2-1, with D hard to call. CDR1 is SGHRS, CDR2 YFSETQ, per germline. The V and J ends lost 2 bases and 0 bases respectively, with 9 bases between them. This CDR3 is built from 15 residues. In nucleotides, the CDR3 is TGCGCCAGCAGCTTAGGGCAGATCTCCTACAATGAGCAGTTCTTC. This codes for CASSLGQISYNEQFF.

This sequence joins TRBV9 and TRBJ1-2; weak D call: TRBD1 (5 bases). Trimming pared 4 bases from V and 6 bases from J, leaving 13 bases between. The germline CDR1 and CDR2 sequences are SGDLS and YYNGEE. This CDR3 is built from 13 residues. The CDR3 DNA follows: TGTGCCAGCAGCCCTCGGACAAGAGATGGCTACACCTTC. Residues: CASSPRTRDGYTF.

About this clone itself: One junction end disagrees with the germline gene, perhaps due to a read error. The rearrangement joins TRBV9 to TRBJ2-5, with a possible D match to TRBD1 (6 bases). The CDR3 consists of 16 residues. Germline CDR1 reads SGDLS; CDR2 reads YYNGEE. This CDR3 is CASSENRDGEREAQYF. The CDR3 bases are TGTGCCAGCAGCGAAAACAGGGATGGAGAAAGAGAGGCCCAGTACTTC.

The chain couples TRBV29-1 to TRBJ1-3, with a tentative D call TRBD1 (5 bases). The CDR3 has 14 residues. The V and J ends lost 7 bases and 0 bases respectively, with 13 bases between them. Germline V lookup: CDR1 SQVTM, CDR2 ANQGSEA. The CDR3 sequence is CSARGAYSGNTIYF. Here the CDR3 DNA reads TGCAGCGCTAGGGGAGCCTACTCTGGAAACACCATATATTTT.

The chain is built from TRBV9 and TRBJ2-1; D is ambiguous. V gave up 2 bases and J gave up 5 bases, with 11 bases separating them. Germline CDR1 is SGDLS and CDR2 is YYNGEE. The CDR3 is made up of 14 amino acids. CDR3 bases: TGTGCCAGCAGCGTCAGTGGTTCTAACAATGAGCAGTTCTTC. Amino acid sequence: CASSVSGSNNEQFF.

The rearrangement uses TRBV7-2 and TRBJ2-3, with 9 bases lining up with TRBD2. The V gene end was trimmed by 6 bases and the J gene end by 4 bases; junction bases not matched to a gene: 11. CDR3 size: 16 residues. Germline CDR1 and CDR2: SGHTA and FQGNSA. The CDR3 region has the DNA TGTGCCAGCAGACGAGGCGGCGGGGGGGCCTCAGATACGCAGTATTTT. It codes for CASRRGGGGASDTQYF. Drawing the rest from reference TRBV7-2 and TRBJ2-3, the complete variable domain is GAGVSQSPSNKVTEKGKDVELRCDPISGHTALYWYRQSLGQGLEFLIYFQGNSAPDKSGLPSDRFSAERTGGSVSTLTIQRTQQEDSAVYLCASRRGGGGASDTQYFGPGTRLTVL.

In regard to this clone: Other nucleotide sequences in the sample specify the same CDR3. This chain links TRBV27 with TRBJ1-5; D is possibly TRBD1 (5 bases). CDR1 is MNHEY and CDR2 is SMNVEV in the germline V gene (reference sequence). The ends were cut back, 2 bases at V and 6 bases at J, with 8 bases in the middle. The CDR3 is made up of 13 amino acids. CDR3: CASSLQGGQPQHF. CDR3 coding DNA: TGTGCCAGCAGTTTACAGGGCGGTCAGCCCCAGCATTTT.